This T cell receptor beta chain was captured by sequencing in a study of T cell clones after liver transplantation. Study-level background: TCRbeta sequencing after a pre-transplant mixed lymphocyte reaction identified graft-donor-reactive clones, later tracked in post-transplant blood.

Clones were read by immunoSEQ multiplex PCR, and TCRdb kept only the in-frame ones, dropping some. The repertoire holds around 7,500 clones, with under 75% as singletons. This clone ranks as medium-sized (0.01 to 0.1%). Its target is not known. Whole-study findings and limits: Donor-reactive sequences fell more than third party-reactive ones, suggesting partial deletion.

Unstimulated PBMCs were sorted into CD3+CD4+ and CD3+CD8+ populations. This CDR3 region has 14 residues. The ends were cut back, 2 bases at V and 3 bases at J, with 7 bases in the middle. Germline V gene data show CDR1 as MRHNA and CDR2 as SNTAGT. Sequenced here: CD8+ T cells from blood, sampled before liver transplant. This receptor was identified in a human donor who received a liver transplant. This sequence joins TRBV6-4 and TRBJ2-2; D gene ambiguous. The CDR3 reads CASSDGQDTGELFF. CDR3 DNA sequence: TGTGCCAGCAGTGACGGCCAGGACACCGGGGAGCTGTTTTTT.